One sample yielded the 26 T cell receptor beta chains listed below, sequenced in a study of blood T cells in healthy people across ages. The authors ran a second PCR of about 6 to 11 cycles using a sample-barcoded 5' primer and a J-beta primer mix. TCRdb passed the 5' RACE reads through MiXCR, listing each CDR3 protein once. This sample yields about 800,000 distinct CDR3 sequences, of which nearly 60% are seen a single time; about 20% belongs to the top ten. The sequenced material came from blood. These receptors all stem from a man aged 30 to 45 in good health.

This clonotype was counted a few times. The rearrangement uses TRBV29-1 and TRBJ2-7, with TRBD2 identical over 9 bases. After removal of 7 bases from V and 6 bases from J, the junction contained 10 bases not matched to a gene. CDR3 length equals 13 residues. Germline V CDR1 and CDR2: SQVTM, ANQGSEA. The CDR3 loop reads CSGRWREGGEQYF. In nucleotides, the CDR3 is TGCAGCGGGAGGTGGCGGGAGGGTGGCGAGCAGTACTTC.

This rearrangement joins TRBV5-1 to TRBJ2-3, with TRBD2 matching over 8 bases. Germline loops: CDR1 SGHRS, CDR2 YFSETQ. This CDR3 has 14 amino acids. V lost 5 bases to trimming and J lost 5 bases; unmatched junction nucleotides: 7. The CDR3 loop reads CASSFGLAVDTQYF. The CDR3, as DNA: TGCGCCAGCAGTTTTGGACTAGCAGTAGATACGCAGTATTTT.

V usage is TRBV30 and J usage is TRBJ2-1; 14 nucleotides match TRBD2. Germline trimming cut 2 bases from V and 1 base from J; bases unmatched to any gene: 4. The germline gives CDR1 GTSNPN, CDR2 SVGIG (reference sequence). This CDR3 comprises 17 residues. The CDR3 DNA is TGTGCCTGGAGTCGACTAGCGGGGGGGAGTTCCTACAATGAGCAGTTCTTC. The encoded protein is CAWSRLAGGSSYNEQFF.

This chain's CDR3 is CASSPSADNNSPLHF. In DNA, the CDR3 is TGTGCCAGCTCACCCTCAGCGGATAATAATTCACCCCTCCACTTT. The gene calls are TRBV18 and TRBJ1-6, with D uncertain. Trimming removed 3 bases at V and 5 bases at J, with 11 bases between. This CDR3 contains 15 residues. Germline V gives CDR1 KGHSH, CDR2 LQKENI.

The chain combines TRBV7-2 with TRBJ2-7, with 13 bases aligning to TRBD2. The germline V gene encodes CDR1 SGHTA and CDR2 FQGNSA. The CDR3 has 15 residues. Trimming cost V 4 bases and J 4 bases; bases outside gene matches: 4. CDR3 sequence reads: CASSWTSGSQYEQYF. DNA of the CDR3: TGTGCCAGCAGCTGGACTAGCGGGAGTCAATACGAGCAGTACTTC.

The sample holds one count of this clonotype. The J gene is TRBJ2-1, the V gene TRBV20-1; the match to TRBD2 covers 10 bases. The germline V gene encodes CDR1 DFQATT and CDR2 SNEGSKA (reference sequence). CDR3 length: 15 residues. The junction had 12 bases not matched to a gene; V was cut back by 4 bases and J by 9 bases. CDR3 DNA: TGCAGTGCTACGCCTAGCGGGGGAGGTAGGGGTGAGCAGTTCTTC. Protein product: CSATPSGGGRGEQFF.

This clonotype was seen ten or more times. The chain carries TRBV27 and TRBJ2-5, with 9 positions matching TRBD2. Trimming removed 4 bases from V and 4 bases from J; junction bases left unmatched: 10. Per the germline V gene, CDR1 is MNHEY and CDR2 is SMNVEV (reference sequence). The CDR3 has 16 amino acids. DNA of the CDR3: TGTGCCAGCAGTTCGCGGGCGGGAGGGCCCCGAGAGACCCAGTACTTC. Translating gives CASSSRAGGPRETQYF.

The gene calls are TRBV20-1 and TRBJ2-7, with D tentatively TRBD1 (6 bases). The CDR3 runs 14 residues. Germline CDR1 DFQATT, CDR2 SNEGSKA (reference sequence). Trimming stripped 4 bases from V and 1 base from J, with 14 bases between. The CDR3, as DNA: TGCAGTGCTACGGACAGCAAGATTTCCTACGAGCAGTACTTC. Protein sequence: CSATDSKISYEQYF.

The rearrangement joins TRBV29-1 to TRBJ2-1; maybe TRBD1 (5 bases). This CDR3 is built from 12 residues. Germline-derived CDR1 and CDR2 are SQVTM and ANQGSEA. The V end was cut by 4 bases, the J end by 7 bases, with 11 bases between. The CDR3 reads CSVGVRVNEQFF. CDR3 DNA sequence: TGCAGCGTTGGTGTCAGGGTAAATGAGCAGTTCTTC.

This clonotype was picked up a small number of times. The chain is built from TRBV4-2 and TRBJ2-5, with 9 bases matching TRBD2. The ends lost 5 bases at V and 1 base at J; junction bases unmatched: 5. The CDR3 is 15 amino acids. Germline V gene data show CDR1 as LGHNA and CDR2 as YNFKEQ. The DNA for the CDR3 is TGTGCCAGCAGCGCACGACTAGCGGTCCAAGAGACCCAGTACTTC. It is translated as CASSARLAVQETQYF.

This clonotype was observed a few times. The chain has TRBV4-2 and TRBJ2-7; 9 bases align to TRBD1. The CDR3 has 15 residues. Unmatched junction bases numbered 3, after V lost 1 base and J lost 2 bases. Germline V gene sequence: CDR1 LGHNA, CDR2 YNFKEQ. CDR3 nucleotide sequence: TGTGCCAGCAGCCAAGTGGGACAGGGTACCTACGAGCAGTACTTC. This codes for CASSQVGQGTYEQYF.

CDR3 DNA sequence: TGTGCCAGCAGCGCCGGAAATGGACTAGCGGGAGGGCGGAATGAGCAGTTCTTC. Translation: CASSAGNGLAGGRNEQFF. The V call is TRBV9, the J call TRBJ2-1; 15 bases are shared with TRBD2. Looked up from germline, CDR1 is SGDLS and CDR2 is YYNGEE. J gave up 7 bases and V 3 bases, and 11 bases lay outside the gene matches. The CDR3 is 18 amino acids.

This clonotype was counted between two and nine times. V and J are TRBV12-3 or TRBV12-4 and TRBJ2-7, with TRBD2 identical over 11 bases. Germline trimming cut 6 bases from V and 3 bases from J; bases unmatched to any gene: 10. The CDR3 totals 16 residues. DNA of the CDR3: TGTGCCAGCAGCCCACCTGGACTAGCGGGTAACTACGAGCAGTACTTC. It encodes CASSPPGLAGNYEQYF.

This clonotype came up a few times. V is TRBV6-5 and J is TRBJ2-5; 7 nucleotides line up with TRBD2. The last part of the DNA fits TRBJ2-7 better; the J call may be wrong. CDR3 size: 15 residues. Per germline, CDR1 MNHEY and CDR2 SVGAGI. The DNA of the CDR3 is TGTGCCAGCTCGGGGACTACTAGGTCAGTCCACGAGCAGTACTTC. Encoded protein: CASSGTTRSVHEQYF.

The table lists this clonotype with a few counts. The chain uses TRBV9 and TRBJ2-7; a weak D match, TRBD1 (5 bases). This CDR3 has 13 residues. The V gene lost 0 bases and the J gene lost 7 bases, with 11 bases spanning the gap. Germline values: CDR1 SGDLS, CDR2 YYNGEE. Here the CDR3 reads CASSVGGLGEQYF. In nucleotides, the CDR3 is TGTGCCAGCAGCGTAGGGGGCCTGGGGGAGCAGTACTTC.

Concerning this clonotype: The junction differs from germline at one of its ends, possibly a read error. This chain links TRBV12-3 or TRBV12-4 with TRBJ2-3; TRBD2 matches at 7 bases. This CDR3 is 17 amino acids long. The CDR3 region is CAGSFGWGSGETDTQYF. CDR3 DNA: TGTGCCGGCAGTTTCGGGTGGGGAAGCGGGGAAACAGATACGCAGTATTTT.

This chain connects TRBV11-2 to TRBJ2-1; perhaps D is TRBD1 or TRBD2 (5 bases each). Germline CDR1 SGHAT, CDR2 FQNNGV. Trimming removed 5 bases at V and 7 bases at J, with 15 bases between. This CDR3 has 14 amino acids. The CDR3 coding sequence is TGTGCCAGCAGCCCGGGGACCCATCATAATGAGCAGTTCTTC. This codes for CASSPGTHHNEQFF.

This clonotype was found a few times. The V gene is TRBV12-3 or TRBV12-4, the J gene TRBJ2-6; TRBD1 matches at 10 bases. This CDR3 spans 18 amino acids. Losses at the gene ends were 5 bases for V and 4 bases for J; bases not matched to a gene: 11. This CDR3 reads CASSLSRDRGSGANVLTF. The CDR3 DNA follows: TGTGCCAGCAGTCTCTCCCGGGACAGGGGTTCAGGGGCCAACGTCCTGACTTTC.

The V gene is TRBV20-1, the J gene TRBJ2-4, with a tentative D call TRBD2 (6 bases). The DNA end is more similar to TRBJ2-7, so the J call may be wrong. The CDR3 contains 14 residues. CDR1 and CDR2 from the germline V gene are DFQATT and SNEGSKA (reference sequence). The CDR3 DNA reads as TGCAGCGAGAGTGGCGGGATCGTTTCCTACGAGCAGTACTTC. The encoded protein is CSESGGIVSYEQYF.

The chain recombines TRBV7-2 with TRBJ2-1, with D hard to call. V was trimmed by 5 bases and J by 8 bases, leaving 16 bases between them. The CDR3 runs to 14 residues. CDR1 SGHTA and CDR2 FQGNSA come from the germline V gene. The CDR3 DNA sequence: TGTGCCAGCAGCAATGTTTACAGCACGGATGAGCAGTTCTTC. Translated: CASSNVYSTDEQFF.

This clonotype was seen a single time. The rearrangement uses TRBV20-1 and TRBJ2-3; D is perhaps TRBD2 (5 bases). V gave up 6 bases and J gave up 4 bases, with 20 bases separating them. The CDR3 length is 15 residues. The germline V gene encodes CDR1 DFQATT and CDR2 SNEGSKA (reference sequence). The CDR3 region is CSAHGAADPPDTQYF. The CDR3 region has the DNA TGCAGTGCCCACGGAGCGGCGGACCCCCCAGATACGCAGTATTTT.

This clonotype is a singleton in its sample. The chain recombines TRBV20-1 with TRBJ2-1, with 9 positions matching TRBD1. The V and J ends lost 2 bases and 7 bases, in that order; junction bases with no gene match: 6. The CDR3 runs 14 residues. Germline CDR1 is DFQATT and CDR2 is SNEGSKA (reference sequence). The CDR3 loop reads CSARRTGESNEQFF. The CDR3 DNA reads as TGCAGTGCTAGAAGGACAGGGGAGTCGAATGAGCAGTTCTTC.

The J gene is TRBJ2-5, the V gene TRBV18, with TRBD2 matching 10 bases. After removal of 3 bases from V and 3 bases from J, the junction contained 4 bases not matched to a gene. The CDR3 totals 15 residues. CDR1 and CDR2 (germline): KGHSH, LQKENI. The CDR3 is CASSPSSGSEETQYF. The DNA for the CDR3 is TGTGCCAGCTCACCGTCTAGCGGGAGCGAAGAGACCCAGTACTTC.

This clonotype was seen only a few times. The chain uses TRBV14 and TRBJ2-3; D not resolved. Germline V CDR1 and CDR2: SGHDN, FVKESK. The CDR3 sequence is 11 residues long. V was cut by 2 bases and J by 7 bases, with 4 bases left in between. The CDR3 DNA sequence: TGTGCCAGCAGCCAACACTATACGCAGTATTTT. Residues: CASSQHYTQYF.

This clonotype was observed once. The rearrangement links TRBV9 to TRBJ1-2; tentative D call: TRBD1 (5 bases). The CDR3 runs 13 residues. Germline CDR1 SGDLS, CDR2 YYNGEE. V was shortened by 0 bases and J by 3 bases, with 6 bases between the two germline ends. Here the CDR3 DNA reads TGTGCCAGCAGCGTAGTGGGGGACTATGGCTACACCTTC. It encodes CASSVVGDYGYTF.

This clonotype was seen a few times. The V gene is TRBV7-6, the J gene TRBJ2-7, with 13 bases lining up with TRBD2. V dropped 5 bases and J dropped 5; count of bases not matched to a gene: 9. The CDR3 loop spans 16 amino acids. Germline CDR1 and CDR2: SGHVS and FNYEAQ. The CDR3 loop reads CASSPFTSGRDHEQYF. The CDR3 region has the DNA TGTGCCAGCAGCCCGTTTACTAGCGGGAGGGACCACGAGCAGTACTTC.